A single sample is the source of the 21 T cell receptor beta chains below, sequenced in a study of T cells in Graves' hyperthyroidism and ophthalmopathy. Amplification targeted TCR beta CDR3 regions from RNA transcripts. RT-PCR in the first round (using the HTBI primer set) targeted the TCR CDR3. TCRdb re-called the multiplex PCR reads through MiXCR, storing one row per CDR3 protein. This repertoire shows 650,000 to 800,000 distinct CDR3 sequences, 45% found once; its top ten account for more than 7%. The source material was peripheral blood or thyroid tissue (not recorded which). Receptors originate from an adult man with Graves' disease, either hyperthyroidism or ophthalmopathy (not recorded which).

This clonotype was observed a handful of times. V and J are TRBV20-1 and TRBJ1-2; no reliable D call. The CDR3 has 13 residues. V lost 1 base to trimming and J lost 3 bases, with 9 bases between them. Per germline, CDR1 DFQATT and CDR2 SNEGSKA (reference sequence). CDR3 protein: CSARADRYYGYTF. CDR3 DNA: TGCAGTGCTAGAGCCGACCGATACTATGGCTACACCTTC.

This clonotype was seen many times. The J gene is TRBJ1-5, the V gene TRBV15, with D hard to call. The CDR3 runs 14 residues. Trimming removed 0 bases from V and 7 bases from J, with 10 bases in between. From germline, CDR1 is LNHNV and CDR2 YYDKDF (reference sequence). CDR3 protein: CATSRDSPAQPQHF. CDR3 DNA sequence: TGTGCCACCAGCAGAGATTCCCCGGCCCAGCCCCAGCATTTT. Filled out from reference TRBV15 and TRBJ1-5, the complete variable domain reads DAMVIQNPRYQVTQFGKPVTLSCSQTLNHNVMYWYQQKSSQAPKLLFHYYDKDFNNEADTPDNFQSRRPNTSFCFLDIRSPGLGDTAMYLCATSRDSPAQPQHFGDGTRLSIL.

The CDR3 region has the DNA TGTGCCACCAGCGAGTGGGGACTAGCGGGAGTCCACCAAGAGACCCAGTACTTC. This encodes CATSEWGLAGVHQETQYF. The chain links TRBV15 to TRBJ2-5, with 14 positions matching TRBD2. The CDR3 is made up of 18 amino acids. Germline values: CDR1 LNHNV, CDR2 YYDKDF (reference sequence). After removal of 5 bases from V and 0 bases from J, the junction contained 8 bases not matched to a gene.

This clonotype was seen many times. This chain connects TRBV7-8 to TRBJ2-7, with 7 bases matching TRBD1. Trimming cost V 5 bases and J 9 bases; bases outside gene matches: 13. From germline, CDR1 is SGHVS and CDR2 FQNEAQ. CDR3 size: 14 residues. The CDR3 nucleotides are TGTGCCAGCAGCCTCCGGGACAGCGAGGACTGGCAGTACTTC. As protein: CASSLRDSEDWQYF.

The chain combines TRBV15 with TRBJ1-2; 9 nucleotides align to TRBD1. The CDR3 runs 17 residues. J lost 3 bases, V lost 3 bases, and 11 bases had no gene match. Germline-derived CDR1 and CDR2 are LNHNV and YYDKDF (reference sequence). CDR3 in amino acids: CATSSIPGQGRDYGYTF. CDR3 bases: TGTGCCACCAGCAGTATTCCGGGACAGGGCCGCGACTATGGCTACACCTTC. The complete variable domain, with remaining parts taken from reference TRBV15 and TRBJ1-2, reads DAMVIQNPRYQVTQFGKPVTLSCSQTLNHNVMYWYQQKSSQAPKLLFHYYDKDFNNEADTPDNFQSRRPNTSFCFLDIRSPGLGDTAMYLCATSSIPGQGRDYGYTFGSGTRLTVV.

There are a few counts of this clonotype. J is TRBJ2-5 and V is TRBV12-3 or TRBV12-4, with TRBD1 matching 7 bases. Trimming removed 4 bases from V and 5 bases from J; junction bases left unmatched: 10. The CDR3 is 15 residues long. The CDR3 spells CASSSPRTGPETQYF. For the CDR3, the DNA is TGTGCCAGCAGTTCGCCCCGGACAGGCCCCGAGACCCAGTACTTC.

There are a few counts of this clonotype. The chain carries TRBV2 and TRBJ1-1; possible D gene TRBD1, 6 bases. V was trimmed by 8 bases and J by 6 bases, leaving 10 bases between them. Germline V gives CDR1 SNHLY, CDR2 FYNNEI. The CDR3 has 11 amino acids. CDR3 in DNA: TGTGCCAGCGAGGGGGGTTCTGAAGCTTTCTTT. Protein: CASEGGSEAFF.

The table lists this clonotype with a few counts. J is TRBJ2-7 and V is TRBV20-1; unclear D gene. Germline CDR1 reads DFQATT; CDR2 reads SNEGSKA (reference sequence). V lost 0 bases, J lost 0 bases, and 15 bases lay in between. This CDR3 comprises 16 residues. In DNA form, the CDR3 reads TGCAGTGCTAGAGATACTAAGGCTAGGAGCTCCTACGAGCAGTACTTC. Its translation: CSARDTKARSSYEQYF.

The V and J genes are TRBV7-3 and TRBJ2-5, with D perhaps TRBD1 (5 bases). The length of the CDR3 is 14 residues. V lost 1 base to trimming and J lost 5 bases, with 11 bases between them. Germline V gives CDR1 SGHTA, CDR2 FQGTGA. The CDR3 protein is CASSLNVGVETQYF. CDR3 DNA sequence: TGTGCCAGCAGCTTAAATGTAGGGGTGGAGACCCAGTACTTC. The full variable domain, its missing parts supplied by reference TRBV7-3 and TRBJ2-5, is GAGVSQTPSNKVTEKGKYVELRCDPISGHTALYWYRQSLGQGPEFLIYFQGTGAADDSGLPNDRFFAVRPEGSVSTLKIQRTERGDSAVYLCASSLNVGVETQYFGPGTRLLVL.

In this sample, this clonotype turned up many times. This chain uses TRBV20-1 with TRBJ2-7, with D possibly TRBD2 on 5 matching bases. This CDR3 region has 11 residues. Trimming pared 2 bases from V and 3 bases from J, leaving 5 bases between. Germline CDR1 and CDR2: DFQATT and SNEGSKA (reference sequence). CDR3 DNA sequence: TGCAGTGCTAGACGGGGCTACGAGCAGTACTTC. It translates to CSARRGYEQYF.

This clonotype came up a few times. The V and J genes are TRBV9 and TRBJ2-2; D remains unclear. Trimming took off 4 bases at V and 4 bases at J, with 20 bases between the two ends. CDR1 is SGDLS, CDR2 YYNGEE, per germline. CDR3 size: 17 residues. The CDR3 region has the DNA TGTGCCAGCAGCCCCCTACGGACCGCGATGGGCACCGGGGAGCTGTTTTTT. Translation gives CASSPLRTAMGTGELFF.

J is TRBJ2-7 and V is TRBV9, with 9 bases matching TRBD1. Losses at the gene ends were 5 bases for V and 5 bases for J; bases not matched to a gene: 11. CDR3 length equals 15 residues. Germline V gene lookup returns CDR1 SGDLS and CDR2 YYNGEE. The CDR3 spells CASSYSGTGIDEQYF. CDR3 bases: TGTGCCAGCAGTTACTCGGGGACAGGGATCGACGAGCAGTACTTC.

The gene calls are TRBV20-1 and TRBJ2-5, with a tentative D call TRBD2 (5 bases). CDR3 size: 14 residues. From germline, CDR1 is DFQATT and CDR2 SNEGSKA (reference sequence). The V and J ends lost 3 bases and 4 bases respectively, with 15 bases between them. The CDR3 reads CSASLGRGRETQYF. CDR3 in DNA: TGCAGTGCTAGTTTAGGGAGAGGTCGAGAGACCCAGTACTTC.

V gene TRBV10-3 combines with J gene TRBJ1-1; 10 bases agree with TRBD1. Looked up from germline, CDR1 is ENHRY and CDR2 is SYGVKD. CDR3 size: 13 residues. The junction had 1 base not matched to a gene; V was cut back by 6 bases and J by 3 bases. CDR3 DNA: TGTGCCATCAGGGGGACAGGGGACACTGAAGCTTTCTTT. It specifies CAIRGTGDTEAFF.

With respect to this clonotype: Since a much larger clone is just one base distant, this may be a read error. The V and J genes are TRBV15 and TRBJ1-1; D perhaps matches TRBD1 (6 bases). Trimming removed 7 bases at V and 7 bases at J, with 13 bases between. CDR3 length: 12 residues. CDR1 LNHNV and CDR2 YYDKDF come from the germline V gene (reference sequence). The CDR3 sequence: CATNRDYFEAFF. The CDR3 DNA sequence: TGTGCCACCAACAGGGACTACTTTGAAGCTTTCTTT.

The J gene is TRBJ1-2, the V gene TRBV7-9; D remains ambiguous. This CDR3 has 16 residues. Germline CDR1 is SEHNR and CDR2 is FQNEAQ (reference sequence). V was pared by 2 bases and J by 4 bases, with 17 bases between. Here the CDR3 reads CASSLSDSPELYGYTF. In DNA form, the CDR3 reads TGTGCCAGCAGCTTATCTGATTCGCCAGAACTCTATGGCTACACCTTC.

The table lists this clonotype with many counts. The chain is built from TRBV15 and TRBJ1-4; 9 nucleotides align to TRBD1. Per the germline V gene, CDR1 is LNHNV and CDR2 is YYDKDF (reference sequence). The CDR3 sequence is 14 residues long. V trimming: 5 bases; J trimming: 5 bases; junction bases outside the gene matches: 3. The CDR3 DNA reads TGTGCCACCAGCCGAGGACAGGGGAATGAAAAACTGTTTTTT. This sequence encodes CATSRGQGNEKLFF.

The rearrangement joins TRBV12-3 or TRBV12-4 to TRBJ1-5; 11 positions agree with TRBD1. The CDR3 covers 17 residues. J lost 2 bases, V lost 3 bases, and 6 bases had no gene match. In DNA, the CDR3 is TGTGCCAGCAGTTTTTGGACAGGGGGCATGGGCAATCAGCCCCAGCATTTT. This sequence encodes CASSFWTGGMGNQPQHF.

Of note for this clonotype: The junction does not match germline at one end; this may be a read error. This chain uses TRBV15 with TRBJ1-4, with D tentatively TRBD1 (6 bases). The CDR3 consists of 14 residues. Germline V gene lookup returns CDR1 LNHNV and CDR2 YYDKDF (reference sequence). CDR3 residues: CAASSQGFGEKLFF. The CDR3, as DNA: TGTGCCGCCAGCAGTCAGGGGTTCGGTGAAAAACTGTTTTTT.

This chain uses TRBV5-1 with TRBJ2-2; perhaps TRBD1 as D (6 bases). V gave up 0 bases and J gave up 9 bases, with 15 bases separating them. This CDR3 spans 15 amino acids. From germline, CDR1 is SGHRS and CDR2 YFSETQ. The CDR3 DNA reads TGCGCCAGCAGCTTGGACGTGGGGGCGCTCAGGGAGCTGTTTTTT. It specifies CASSLDVGALRELFF.

This clonotype appeared many times. The rearrangement uses TRBV20-1 and TRBJ1-2, with TRBD1 matching 8 bases. The germline V gene encodes CDR1 DFQATT and CDR2 SNEGSKA (reference sequence). Losses at the gene ends were 0 bases for V and 7 bases for J; bases not matched to a gene: 7. This CDR3 contains 14 residues. The CDR3 DNA is TGCAGTGCTAGAGAAGGGCAGGGGGCGCGTGGCTACACCTTC. Its protein product is CSAREGQGARGYTF.